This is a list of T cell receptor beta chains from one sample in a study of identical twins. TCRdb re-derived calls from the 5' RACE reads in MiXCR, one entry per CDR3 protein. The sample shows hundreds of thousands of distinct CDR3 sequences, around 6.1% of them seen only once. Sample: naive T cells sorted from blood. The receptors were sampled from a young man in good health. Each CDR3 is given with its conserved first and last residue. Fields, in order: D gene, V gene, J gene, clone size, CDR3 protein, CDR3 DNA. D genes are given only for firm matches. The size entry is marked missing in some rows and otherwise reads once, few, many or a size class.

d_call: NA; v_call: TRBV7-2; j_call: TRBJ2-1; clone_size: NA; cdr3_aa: CASSRDPGSNNEQFF; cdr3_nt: TGTGCCAGCAGCCGAGACCCGGGGTCTAACAATGAGCAGTTCTTC
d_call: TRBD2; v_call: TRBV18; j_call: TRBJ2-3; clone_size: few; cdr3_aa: CASSPPLAGGVDTQYF; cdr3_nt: TGTGCCAGCTCACCACCACTAGCGGGAGGAGTAGATACGCAGTATTTT
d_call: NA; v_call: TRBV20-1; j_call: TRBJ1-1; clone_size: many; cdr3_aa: CSAPSGFTEAFF; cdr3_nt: TGCAGTGCCCCTTCCGGGTTCACTGAAGCTTTCTTT
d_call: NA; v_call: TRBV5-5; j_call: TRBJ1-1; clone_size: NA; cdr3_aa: CASSLLGSVPTEAFF; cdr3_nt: TGTGCCAGCAGCTTGTTGGGTTCGGTACCGACTGAAGCTTTCTTT
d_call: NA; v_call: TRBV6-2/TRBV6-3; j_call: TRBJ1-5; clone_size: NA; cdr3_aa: CASTNTWQGEQPQHF; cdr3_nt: TGTGCCAGCACCAACACTTGGCAGGGCGAACAGCCCCAGCATTTT
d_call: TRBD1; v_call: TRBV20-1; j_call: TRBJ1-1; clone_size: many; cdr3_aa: CSAPGGRIMNTEAFF; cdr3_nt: TGCAGTGCCCCAGGGGGTCGGATCATGAACACTGAAGCTTTCTTT
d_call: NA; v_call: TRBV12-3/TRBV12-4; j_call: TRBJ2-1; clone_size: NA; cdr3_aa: CASSFGGLLTYNEQFF; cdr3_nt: TGTGCCAGCAGTTTCGGCGGACTCTTAACTTACAATGAGCAGTTCTTC
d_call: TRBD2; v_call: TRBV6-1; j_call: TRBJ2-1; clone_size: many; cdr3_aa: CASSVAGRYEQFF; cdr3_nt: TGTGCCAGCAGTGTTGCCGGGAGGTATGAGCAGTTCTTC
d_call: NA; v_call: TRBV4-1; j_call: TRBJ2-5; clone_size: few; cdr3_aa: CASSQLGARETQYF; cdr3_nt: TGCGCCAGCAGCCAGTTGGGGGCGCGGGAGACCCAGTACTTC
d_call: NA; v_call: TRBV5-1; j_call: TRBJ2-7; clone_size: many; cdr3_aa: CASAGYGYEQYF; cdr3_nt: TGCGCGTCGGCGGGGTATGGGTACGAGCAGTACTTC